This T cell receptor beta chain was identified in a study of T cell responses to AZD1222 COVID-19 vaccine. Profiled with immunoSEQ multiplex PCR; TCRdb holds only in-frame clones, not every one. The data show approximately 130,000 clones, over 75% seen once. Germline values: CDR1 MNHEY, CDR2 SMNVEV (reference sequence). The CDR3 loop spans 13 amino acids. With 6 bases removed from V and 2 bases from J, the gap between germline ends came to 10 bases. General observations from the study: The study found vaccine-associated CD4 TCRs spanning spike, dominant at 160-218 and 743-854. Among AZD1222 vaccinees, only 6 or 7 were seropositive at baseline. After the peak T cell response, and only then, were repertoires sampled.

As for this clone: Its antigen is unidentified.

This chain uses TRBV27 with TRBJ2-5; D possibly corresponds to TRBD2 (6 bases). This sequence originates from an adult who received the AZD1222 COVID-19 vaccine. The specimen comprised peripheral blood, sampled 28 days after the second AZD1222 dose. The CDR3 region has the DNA TGTGCCAGCAGCCCTCGGGGGCAAGAGACCCAGTACTTC. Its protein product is CASSPRGQETQYF.